The source of this TCR beta chain is a study of cytomegalovirus exposure and HLA in healthy donors. This clone was seen a few times. No antigen is known for it. General study results and limits: Certain indistinguishable V segments, among them TRBV6-2 and TRBV6-3, were excluded. Judged likely to be a sequencing artifact was a cluster of highly shared sequence variants.

This CDR3 has 15 residues. V was pared by 0 bases and J by 6 bases, with 2 bases of the junction left unmatched. The germline gives CDR1 MNHEY, CDR2 SVGAGI. Primers for the PCR totalled 60 Vbeta and 13 Jbeta. Only in-frame clones appear in the TCRdb table, and some are missing; sequencing was by immunoSEQ multiplex PCR. The sample carries fewer than 55,000 clones, under 70% recorded once. The sequencing input was PBMCs. The rearrangement uses TRBV6-5 and TRBJ2-1; 10 bases fit TRBD2. This clonotype was sampled from a man aged 55 to 70 in good health and CMV-seropositive. The CDR3 bases are TGTGCCAGCAGTTACTCGTCTAGCGGGAGCAATGAGCAGTTCTTC. Translation: CASSYSSSGSNEQFF.